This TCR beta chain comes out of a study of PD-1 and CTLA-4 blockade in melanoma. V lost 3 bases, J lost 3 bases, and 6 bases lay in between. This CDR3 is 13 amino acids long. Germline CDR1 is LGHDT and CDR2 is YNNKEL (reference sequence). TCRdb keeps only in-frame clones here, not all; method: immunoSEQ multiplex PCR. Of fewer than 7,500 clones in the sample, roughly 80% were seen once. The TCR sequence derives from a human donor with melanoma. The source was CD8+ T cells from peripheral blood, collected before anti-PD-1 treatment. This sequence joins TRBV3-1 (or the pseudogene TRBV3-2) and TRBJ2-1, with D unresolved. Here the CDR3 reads CASSHAGYNEQFF. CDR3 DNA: TGTGCCAGCAGCCATGCAGGCTACAATGAGCAGTTCTTC.